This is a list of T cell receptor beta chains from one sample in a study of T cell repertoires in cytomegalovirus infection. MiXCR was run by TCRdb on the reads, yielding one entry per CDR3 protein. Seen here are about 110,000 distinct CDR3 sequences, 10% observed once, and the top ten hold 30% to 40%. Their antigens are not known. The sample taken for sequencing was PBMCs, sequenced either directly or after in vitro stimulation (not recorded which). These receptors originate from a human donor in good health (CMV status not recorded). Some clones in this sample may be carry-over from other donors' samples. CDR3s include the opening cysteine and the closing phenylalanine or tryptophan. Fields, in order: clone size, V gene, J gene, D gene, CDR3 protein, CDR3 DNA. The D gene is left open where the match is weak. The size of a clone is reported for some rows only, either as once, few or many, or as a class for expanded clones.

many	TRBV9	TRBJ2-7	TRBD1	CASSVGQGVYEQYF	TGTGCCAGCAGCGTGGGACAGGGAGTCTACGAGCAGTACTTC
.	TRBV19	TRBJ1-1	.	CATRSGIGTEAFF	TGTGCCACACGTTCGGGGATTGGCACTGAAGCTTTCTTT
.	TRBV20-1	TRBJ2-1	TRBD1	CSARGTGAATGQFF	TGCAGTGCTAGAGGAACAGGGGCGGCGACGGGGCAGTTCTTC
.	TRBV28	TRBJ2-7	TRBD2	CASSSPGTSGIMGEQYF	TGTGCCAGCAGTTCTCCCGGGACTAGCGGGATTATGGGCGAGCAGTACTTC
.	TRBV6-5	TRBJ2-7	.	CASSSDPRTIYEQYF	TGTGCCAGCAGTTCCGACCCGCGGACCATCTACGAGCAGTACTTC
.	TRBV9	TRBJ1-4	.	CASSVRKLFF	TGTGCCAGCAGCGTAAGAAAACTGTTTTTT
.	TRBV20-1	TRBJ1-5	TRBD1	CSANRQGADQPQHF	TGCAGTGCTAATCGTCAGGGGGCAGATCAGCCCCAGCATTTT
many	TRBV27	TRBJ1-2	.	CASSLGSSRFGYTF	TGTGCCAGCAGTTTGGGCAGTTCCCGGTTTGGCTACACCTTC
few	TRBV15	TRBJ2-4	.	CATSRGLQGQYF	TGTGCCACCAGCAGAGGACTCCAAGGGCAGTACTTC
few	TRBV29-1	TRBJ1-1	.	CSAWTDKNTEAFF	TGCAGCGCCTGGACAGACAAGAACACTGAAGCTTTCTTT
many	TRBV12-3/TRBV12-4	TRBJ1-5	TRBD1	CASSPGTADGPQHF	TGTGCCAGCAGTCCCGGGACAGCAGACGGGCCCCAGCATTTT
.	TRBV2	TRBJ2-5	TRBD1	CASSVGQQETQYF	TGTGCCAGCAGTGTGGGACAGCAAGAGACCCAGTACTTC
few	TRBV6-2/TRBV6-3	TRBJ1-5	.	CASRMKDQPQHF	TGTGCCAGCAGGATGAAAGATCAGCCCCAGCATTTT
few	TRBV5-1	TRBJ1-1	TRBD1	CASRRTGDTEAFF	TGCGCCAGCAGAAGGACAGGGGACACTGAAGCTTTCTTT
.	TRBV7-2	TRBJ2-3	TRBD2	CASSRGWSGRAREDTQYF	TGTGCCAGCAGCAGGGGGTGGAGCGGGAGGGCGAGGGAGGATACGCAGTATTTT
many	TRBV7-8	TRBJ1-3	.	CASSLIPVSRGNTIYF	TGTGCCAGCAGCTTAATTCCGGTGTCACGCGGAAACACCATATATTTT
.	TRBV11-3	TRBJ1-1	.	CASSFHMNTEAFF	TGTGCCAGCAGCTTTCATATGAACACTGAAGCTTTCTTT
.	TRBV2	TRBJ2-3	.	CASSEHTDTQYF	TGTGCCAGCAGTGAGCACACAGATACGCAGTATTTT
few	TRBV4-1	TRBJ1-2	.	CASSQDQSYGYTF	TGCGCCAGCAGCCAAGATCAATCCTATGGCTACACCTTC
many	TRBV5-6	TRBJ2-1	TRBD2	CASSTGTSGNEQFF	TGTGCCAGCAGTACCGGGACTAGCGGAAATGAGCAGTTCTTC
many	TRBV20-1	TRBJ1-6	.	CSARDRDPSTYNSPLHF	TGCAGTGCTAGAGATAGGGACCCCAGCACCTATAATTCACCCCTCCACTTT
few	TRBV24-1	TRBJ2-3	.	CATSETTPLARTDTQYF	TGTGCCACCAGTGAGACCACCCCACTAGCCCGAACAGATACGCAGTATTTT
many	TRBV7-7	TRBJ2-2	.	CASSWRGTGELFF	TGTGCTAGCAGTTGGCGGGGCACCGGGGAGCTGTTTTTT